This T cell receptor beta chain is from a study of blood T cell repertoires in COVID-19. The V gene end was trimmed by 3 bases and the J gene end by 6 bases; junction bases not matched to a gene: 7. The CDR3 is made up of 15 amino acids. CDR1 and CDR2 from the germline V gene are KGHSH and LQKENI. This table comes from immunoSEQ multiplex PCR, and its TCRdb copy is limited to in-frame clones, with some not included. The repertoire consists of tens of thousands of clones, with roughly 90% occurring once and the leading ten covering around 3.1%. The TCR sequence derives from a man between 50 and 59 years old with active COVID-19. Sequenced material: peripheral blood. The rearrangement joins TRBV18 to TRBJ2-1; 8 bases agree with TRBD2. CDR3 DNA sequence: TGTGCCAGCTCACCTCAAGCGGGGGTACCCAATGAGCAGTTCTTC. Protein sequence: CASSPQAGVPNEQFF.